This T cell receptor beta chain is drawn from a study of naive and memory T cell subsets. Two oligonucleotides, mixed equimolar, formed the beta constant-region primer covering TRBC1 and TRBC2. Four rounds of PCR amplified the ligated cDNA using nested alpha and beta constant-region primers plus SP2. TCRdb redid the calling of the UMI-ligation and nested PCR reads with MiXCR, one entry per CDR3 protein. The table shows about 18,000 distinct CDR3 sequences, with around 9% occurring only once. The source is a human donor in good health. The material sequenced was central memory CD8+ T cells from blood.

The CDR3 protein is CASSFGDSSKYF. The CDR3 DNA reads as TGCGCCAGCAGCTTTGGGGACAGTTCCAAGTACTTC. The V gene is TRBV5-1, the J gene TRBJ2-4; 7 bases agree with TRBD1. V lost 2 bases, J lost 14 bases, and 7 bases stayed unmatched. CDR1 is SGHRS and CDR2 is YFSETQ in the germline V gene. The CDR3 is 12 residues long.